Shown below are 2 T cell receptor beta chains from a single sample sequenced in a study of blood T cell repertoires in COVID-19. The table came from immunoSEQ multiplex PCR; TCRdb's copy has only in-frame clones and leaves some out. The sample lists about 160,000 clones, over 70% occurring once. Sequencing was carried out using peripheral blood. These receptors originate from a man older than 75 with acute or convalescent COVID-19.

This clone was recorded once. V gene TRBV6-5 combines with J gene TRBJ2-7, with 8 bases lining up with TRBD1. The trim removed 6 bases at V and 2 bases at J, leaving 6 bases unmatched. CDR3 length: 14 residues. CDR1 is MNHEY, CDR2 SVGAGI, per germline. In DNA, the CDR3 is TGTGCCAGCAGAGAGGACAGGGCGCCCTACGAGCAGTACTTC. Its translation is CASREDRAPYEQYF.

The genes are TRBV18 and TRBJ1-2; D is perhaps TRBD1 (5 bases). Germline-derived CDR1 and CDR2 are KGHSH and LQKENI. The CDR3 runs 13 residues. Trimming left V 5 bases short and J 7 bases short, with 14 bases between. CDR3 nucleotide sequence: TGTGCCAGCTCAGGCAGGGAAAGGAGTGGCTACACCTTC. This sequence encodes CASSGRERSGYTF.